The source of this T cell receptor (beta chain) is a study of cytomegalovirus exposure and HLA in healthy donors. Overall study context: Caucasian-associated ancestry cluster membership applied to around 76% of around 400 genotyped donors.

Trimming pared 3 bases from V and 2 bases from J, leaving 11 bases between. CDR1 is ENHRY, CDR2 SYGVKD, per germline. The CDR3 runs 14 residues. On this clone: Its target is not known. Other DNA sequences in this specimen translate into the identical CDR3.

The study ran its PCR with 60 Vbeta and 13 Jbeta primers. Here immunoSEQ multiplex PCR was the method, and the copy in TCRdb shows in-frame clones only, minus some. The sample has 200,000 to 250,000 clones, roughly 82% seen once; the top ten hold around 5.4%. Overall study results and limits: Rarity held for most TCR sequences, but there were some public TCRs that occurred in many donors. TCR beta V segments were, for the most part, productive about 87% or about 30% of the time in an earlier analysis.

The material sequenced was PBMCs. V gene TRBV10-3 combines with J gene TRBJ2-7; perhaps TRBD1 as D (6 bases). This receptor was identified in a middle-aged woman in good health and CMV-seropositive. The CDR3 spells CAISDRGGTYEQYF. DNA of the CDR3: TGTGCCATCAGTGACCGAGGGGGTACCTACGAGCAGTACTTC.